The clone carrying this T cell receptor (beta chain) was detected only a few times. No fewer than 6 million PBMCs went into each sample. This sample is part of a study of blood T cells in healthy people across ages. Whole-study context: There was about one barcoded beta molecule captured by template switching per two T cells.

Using a J-beta primer mix together with a sample-barcoded 5' primer, a second PCR was run for roughly 6 to 11 cycles. Each single sample gave us at least 2.5 million CDR3-containing paired-end reads. TCRdb reprocessed the 5' RACE reads via MiXCR and lists one record per CDR3 protein. The table shows roughly 500,000 distinct CDR3 sequences, with 25% to 30% occurring only once. Material: blood. This TCR was sampled from a woman aged 70 to 79 in good health.

The CDR3 nucleotides are TGTGCCAGCAGCCTGAAGATATTTTTAGCGGACAGCTACACTGAAGCTTTCTTT. Translating gives CASSLKIFLADSYTEAFF. The chain links TRBV3-1 to TRBJ1-1; D possibly corresponds to TRBD1 (6 bases). Trimming removed 4 bases from V and 3 bases from J, with 24 bases in between. The CDR3 extends over 18 amino acids. Germline V CDR1 and CDR2: LGHDT, YNNKEL (reference sequence).